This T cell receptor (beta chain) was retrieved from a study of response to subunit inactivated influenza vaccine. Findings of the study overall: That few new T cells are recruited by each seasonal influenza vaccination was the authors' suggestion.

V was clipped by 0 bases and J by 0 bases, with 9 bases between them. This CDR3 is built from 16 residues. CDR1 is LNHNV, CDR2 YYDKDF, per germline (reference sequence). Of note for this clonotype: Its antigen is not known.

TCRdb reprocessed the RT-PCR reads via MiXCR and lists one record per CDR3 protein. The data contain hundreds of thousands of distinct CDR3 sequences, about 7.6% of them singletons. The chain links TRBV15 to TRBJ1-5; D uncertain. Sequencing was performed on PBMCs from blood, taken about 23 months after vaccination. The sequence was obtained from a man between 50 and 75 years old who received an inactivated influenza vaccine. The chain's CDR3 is CATSRDIRLSNQPQHF. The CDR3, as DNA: TGTGCCACCAGCAGAGATATTCGCCTTAGCAATCAGCCCCAGCATTTT.